The 30 T cell receptor beta chains below were found in one sample sequenced in a study of radiotherapy plus CTLA-4 blockade in lung cancer. Generated by immunoSEQ multiplex PCR, the TCRdb table keeps only in-frame clones and is missing some. The table has roughly 54,000 clones, approximately 84% seen once; the top ten hold around 4.9%. The sample consisted of peripheral blood, taken from a patient treated with radiotherapy plus ipilimumab. The receptors were sampled from a human donor with non-small cell lung cancer whose response to radiotherapy plus ipilimumab could not be evaluated.

V is TRBV7-8 and J is TRBJ1-3, with D tentatively TRBD1 (6 bases). Trimming shortened V by 5 bases and J by 5 bases, and 16 bases separated the two germline ends. Germline V gene lookup returns CDR1 SGHVS and CDR2 FQNEAQ. CDR3 length: 15 amino acids. CDR3 sequence: CASSPRTGPRNTIYF. Here the CDR3 DNA reads TGTGCCAGCAGCCCGCGAACAGGGCCAAGAAACACCATATATTTT.

The V and J genes are TRBV19 and TRBJ2-1; 11 bases agree with TRBD2. From germline, CDR1 is LNHDA and CDR2 SQIVND (reference sequence). The CDR3 covers 16 residues. Trimming removed 8 bases from V and 12 bases from J; junction bases left unmatched: 18. The CDR3 reads CASLGSVAGGPLGQFF. The CDR3 bases are TGTGCCAGTCTAGGGTCGGTAGCGGGAGGGCCATTAGGGCAGTTCTTC. The full variable domain, rest sourced from reference TRBV19 and TRBJ2-1, is DGGITQSPKYLFRKEGQNVTLSCEQNLNHDAMYWYRQDPGQGLRLIYYSQIVNDFQKGDIAEGYSVSREKKESFPLTVTSAQKNPTAFYLCASLGSVAGGPLGQFFGPGTRLTVL.

Only a few counts were recorded for this clone. The chain has TRBV4-1 and TRBJ2-7; D remains ambiguous. V was pared by 4 bases and J by 2 bases, with 15 bases between. CDR1 is MGHRA, CDR2 YSYEKL, per germline. The CDR3 extends over 15 amino acids. As DNA, the CDR3 is TGCGCCAGCAGCCTCATATCTAGTACGGCCTACGAGCAGTACTTC. It yields the protein CASSLISSTAYEQYF.

This clone came up once. This chain joins TRBV6-1 and TRBJ1-4, with D possibly matching TRBD1 (5 bases). V lost 9 bases and J lost 7, with 21 bases in between. The CDR3 has 15 residues. Germline V gene data show CDR1 as MNHNS and CDR2 as SASEGT. CDR3 DNA sequence: TGTGCCAGTGGCGGGGGAAGGCTAATAGGTGAAAAACTGTTTTTT. This encodes CASGGGRLIGEKLFF.

The chain carries TRBV15 and TRBJ2-1; D remains ambiguous. V lost 5 bases, J lost 6 bases, and 8 bases lay in between. Germline CDR1 reads LNHNV; CDR2 reads YYDKDF (reference sequence). The CDR3 has 12 amino acids. The CDR3 coding sequence is TGTGCCACCAGCGGCCAATTCAATGAGCAGTTCTTC. This gives the protein CATSGQFNEQFF.

This chain uses TRBV5-1 with TRBJ2-5, with 12 bases matching TRBD2. Germline loops: CDR1 SGHRS, CDR2 YFSETQ. Trimming took 4 bases from V and 4 from J; bases not matched to a gene: 5. This CDR3 spans 15 amino acids. As DNA, the CDR3 is TGCGCCAGCAGCAGGACTAGCGGGATGGTAGAGACCCAGTACTTC. This sequence encodes CASSRTSGMVETQYF.

The chain joins TRBV18 to TRBJ2-2, with D perhaps matching TRBD1 (6 bases). The CDR3 consists of 16 residues. CDR1 is KGHSH, CDR2 LQKENI, per germline. The germline V and J ends were trimmed by 2 bases and 5 bases, with 15 bases remaining between them. CDR3 sequence: CASSPSQGSVTGELFF. The CDR3 DNA is TGTGCCAGCTCACCATCACAGGGAAGCGTAACCGGGGAGCTGTTTTTT.

This clone was counted only a few times. The chain employs TRBV7-8 and TRBJ2-1; D may be TRBD1 (6 bases). The germline CDR1 and CDR2 sequences are SGHVS and FQNEAQ. CDR3 size: 20 residues. V was trimmed by 5 bases and J by 3 bases, leaving 29 bases between them. The CDR3 spells CASSQIEWGLIRSNYNEQFF. DNA of the CDR3: TGTGCCAGCAGCCAAATCGAGTGGGGGCTAATCAGATCCAACTACAATGAGCAGTTCTTC. Filled out from reference TRBV7-8 and TRBJ2-1, the complete variable domain reads GAGVSQSPRYKVAKRGQDVALRCDPISGHVSLFWYQQALGQGPEFLTYFQNEAQLDKSGLPSDRFFAERPEGSVSTLKIQRTQQEDSAVYLCASSQIEWGLIRSNYNEQFFGPGTRLTVL.

The genes are TRBV10-3 and TRBJ2-2, with 8 positions matching TRBD1. Germline values: CDR1 ENHRY, CDR2 SYGVKD. The CDR3 is made up of 16 amino acids. V shed 6 bases and J 6 bases; nucleotides not matched to a gene: 12. The CDR3 nucleotides are TGTGCCATCAGATCTGGTACAGGGGGTCGCGCCGGGGAGCTGTTTTTT. Its protein is CAIRSGTGGRAGELFF.

The chain has TRBV5-1 and TRBJ2-1; possibly TRBD2 for D (5 bases). Germline-derived CDR1 and CDR2 are SGHRS and YFSETQ. V lost 4 bases and J lost 8, with 10 bases in between. CDR3 length: 12 amino acids. The CDR3 region is CASSPGVDEQFF. The CDR3 coding sequence is TGCGCCAGCAGCCCCGGGGTGGATGAGCAGTTCTTC.

This clone has more than one count but fewer than ten. The V call is TRBV19, the J call TRBJ1-5; D ambiguous. CDR3 length: 15 residues. In germline, CDR1 is LNHDA, CDR2 SQIVND (reference sequence). V was cut by 6 bases and J by 2 bases, with 14 bases left in between. The DNA of the CDR3 is TGTGCCAGTAGAGCAACCCACCGCGGCAATCAGCCCCAGCATTTT. This sequence encodes CASRATHRGNQPQHF.

The chain joins TRBV11-2 to TRBJ2-1; D gene unclear. Germline values: CDR1 SGHAT, CDR2 FQNNGV. The CDR3 is made up of 13 amino acids. The V gene lost 2 bases and the J gene lost 6 bases, with 8 bases spanning the gap. CDR3 bases: TGTGCCAGCAGCTTACGGCAGGTCAATGAGCAGTTCTTC. Its translation: CASSLRQVNEQFF. The whole variable domain, filled in from reference TRBV11-2 and TRBJ2-1, reads EAGVAQSPRYKIIEKRQSVAFWCNPISGHATLYWYQQILGQGPKLLIQFQNNGVVDDSQLPKDRFSAERLKGVDSTLKIQPAKLEDSAVYLCASSLRQVNEQFFGPGTRLTVL.

This chain connects TRBV9 to TRBJ1-2; 8 nucleotides line up with TRBD1. V dropped 4 bases and J dropped 8; count of bases not matched to a gene: 7. This CDR3 comprises 13 residues. Germline lookup yields CDR1 SGDLS and CDR2 YYNGEE. The CDR3, as DNA: TGTGCCAGCAGCCCTCAGACAGGGGTCGGCTACACCTTC. This translates into CASSPQTGVGYTF. The full variable domain, with the rest looked up from reference TRBV9 and TRBJ1-2, is DSGVTQTPKHLITATGQRVTLRCSPRSGDLSVYWYQQSLDQGLQFLIQYYNGEERAKGNILERFSAQQFPDLHSELNLSSLELGDSALYFCASSPQTGVGYTFGSGTRLTVV.

The chain employs TRBV27 and TRBJ2-3; D perhaps matches TRBD2 (6 bases). The germline V gene encodes CDR1 MNHEY and CDR2 SMNVEV (reference sequence). Trimming took off 5 bases at V and 0 bases at J, with 18 bases between the two ends. This CDR3 has 17 residues. The CDR3 loop is CASSATGGTRSTDTQYF. In DNA, the CDR3 is TGTGCCAGCAGTGCAACGGGCGGGACCAGGAGCACAGATACGCAGTATTTT.

This rearrangement joins TRBV6-1 to TRBJ1-1, with 7 bases identical to TRBD1. The germline CDR1 and CDR2 sequences are MNHNS and SASEGT. The V gene end was trimmed by 4 bases and the J gene end by 0 bases; junction bases not matched to a gene: 14. CDR3 length: 18 residues. The DNA for the CDR3 is TGTGCCAGCAGTGGGCTGACAGGGAAATTCCCGGTGAACACTGAAGCTTTCTTT. Its translation: CASSGLTGKFPVNTEAFF.

This chain links TRBV4-2 with TRBJ2-2, with D unresolved. The V gene's germline CDR1 is LGHNA and CDR2 YNFKEQ. The CDR3 sequence is 12 residues long. V lost 4 bases and J 5 bases, leaving 5 bases between the germline ends. This CDR3 reads CASSLQTGELFF. The CDR3 nucleotides read TGTGCCAGCAGCCTCCAGACCGGGGAGCTGTTTTTT.

The chain is built from TRBV7-2 and TRBJ1-5; D remains ambiguous. The ends were cut back, 2 bases at V and 3 bases at J, with 8 bases in the middle. CDR1 is SGHTA, CDR2 FQGNSA, per germline. The CDR3 runs to 14 residues. The CDR3 nucleotides are TGTGCCAGCAGCTTACTTTCAGACAATCAGCCCCAGCATTTT. This sequence encodes CASSLLSDNQPQHF. The entire variable domain, with the rest obtained from reference TRBV7-2 and TRBJ1-5, is as follows: GAGVSQSPSNKVTEKGKDVELRCDPISGHTALYWYRQSLGQGLEFLIYFQGNSAPDKSGLPSDRFSAERTGGSVSTLTIQRTQQEDSAVYLCASSLLSDNQPQHFGDGTRLSIL.

The chain couples TRBV6-4 to TRBJ1-1, with 9 bases that match TRBD1. V lost 3 bases to trimming and J lost 5 bases; unmatched junction nucleotides: 10. Germline loops: CDR1 MRHNA, CDR2 SNTAGT. This CDR3 is 16 amino acids long. Here the CDR3 reads CASSEFGTGIFTEAFF. In DNA form, the CDR3 reads TGTGCCAGCAGTGAATTTGGGACAGGGATATTTACTGAAGCTTTCTTT.

The J gene is TRBJ1-1, the V gene TRBV7-6; 9 positions match TRBD1. Unmatched junction bases numbered 5, after V lost 9 bases and J lost 0 bases. Germline CDR1 and CDR2: SGHVS and FNYEAQ. The CDR3 extends over 14 amino acids. CDR3 coding DNA: TGTGCCAGGAATACAGGGGGCCTGAACACTGAAGCTTTCTTT. It encodes CARNTGGLNTEAFF.

V is TRBV28 and J is TRBJ1-1, with D unclear. The CDR3 has 12 residues. V shed 3 bases and J shed 8 bases, with 10 bases lying between them. The germline gives CDR1 MDHEN, CDR2 SYDVKM. The CDR3 is CASSFGRREAFF. The CDR3 DNA sequence: TGTGCCAGCAGTTTCGGGAGGAGGGAAGCTTTCTTT. Combining the CDR3 with reference TRBV28 and TRBJ1-1 gives the whole variable domain DVKVTQSSRYLVKRTGEKVFLECVQDMDHENMFWYRQDPGLGLRLIYFSYDVKMKEKGDIPEGYSVSREKKERFSLILESASTNQTSMYLCASSFGRREAFFGQGTRLTVV.

The chain recombines TRBV25-1 with TRBJ2-3; 7 bases align to TRBD1. Trimming took 8 bases from V and 1 from J; bases not matched to a gene: 9. Germline-derived CDR1 and CDR2 are MGHDK and SYGVNS. CDR3 size: 15 residues. The CDR3 coding sequence is TGTGCCAGCGGGCTAGGGGGCCTGGGCACAGATACGCAGTATTTT. Residues: CASGLGGLGTDTQYF.

The chain carries TRBV28 and TRBJ2-7, with 11 bases aligning to TRBD2. Germline assignment: CDR1 MDHEN and CDR2 SYDVKM. The CDR3 is made up of 18 amino acids. J was trimmed by 0 bases and V by 2 bases; bases with no gene match: 9. The CDR3 is CASSLTHGTSGRSYEQYF. The DNA for the CDR3 is TGTGCCAGCAGTTTAACTCACGGGACTAGCGGCCGCTCCTACGAGCAGTACTTC.

The chain carries TRBV7-3 and TRBJ2-7, with 11 positions matching TRBD2. The junction had 1 base not matched to a gene; V was cut back by 2 bases and J by 1 base. CDR1 is SGHTA, CDR2 FQGTGA, per germline. This CDR3 is built from 15 residues. The chain's CDR3 is CASSLGTSGSYEQYF. The CDR3 nucleotides read TGTGCCAGCAGCTTAGGGACTAGCGGATCCTACGAGCAGTACTTC.

The rearrangement links TRBV5-4 to TRBJ1-2; 10 nucleotides agree with TRBD1. The length of the CDR3 is 14 residues. The ends lost 4 bases at V and 7 bases at J; junction bases unmatched: 7. CDR1 and CDR2 from the germline V gene are SGHNT and YYREEE (reference sequence). In nucleotides, the CDR3 is TGTGCCAGCAGCCCCGGGACAGGGGCATCTGGCTACACCTTC. This sequence encodes CASSPGTGASGYTF.

The chain combines TRBV18 with TRBJ2-3; 9 bases map to TRBD1. Trimming cost V 3 bases and J 3 bases; bases outside gene matches: 1. Germline values: CDR1 KGHSH, CDR2 LQKENI. The CDR3 has 14 amino acids. The CDR3 nucleotides read TGTGCCAGCTCACCGACAGGGGGTACAGATACGCAGTATTTT. Translating gives CASSPTGGTDTQYF.

The rearrangement uses TRBV2 and TRBJ2-5; no firm D call. This CDR3 is 12 amino acids long. Germline V lookup: CDR1 SNHLY, CDR2 FYNNEI. Deletions cut 3 bases from V and 5 bases from J, with 7 bases between. CDR3 protein: CASSDGGETQYF. The CDR3 coding sequence is TGTGCCAGCAGTGATGGCGGCGAGACCCAGTACTTC.

This clone appeared a few times. This chain uses TRBV4-1 with TRBJ1-3; 11 bases agree with TRBD1. The CDR3 spans 16 residues. V lost 4 bases and J lost 2; bases outside the gene matches: 4. CDR1 and CDR2 (germline): MGHRA, YSYEKL. The CDR3 DNA sequence: TGCGCCAGCAGCCCGGGGACAGGGGGGACTGGAAACACCATATATTTT. It yields the protein CASSPGTGGTGNTIYF.

The gene calls are TRBV15 and TRBJ2-3; no firm D call. There are 16 residues in the CDR3. Germline V gene lookup returns CDR1 LNHNV and CDR2 YYDKDF (reference sequence). Trimming left V 1 base short and J 3 bases short, with 14 bases between. The CDR3 region has the DNA TGTGCCACCAGCAGAGTCCTTAACCTACCAACAGATACGCAGTATTTT. Amino acids: CATSRVLNLPTDTQYF.

The chain employs TRBV9 and TRBJ1-2; TRBD1 matches at 9 bases. The ends lost 0 bases at V and 5 bases at J; junction bases unmatched: 8. The germline V gene has CDR1 SGDLS and CDR2 YYNGEE. This CDR3 comprises 16 residues. The CDR3 protein is CASSVDRGPKVYGYTF. The CDR3, as DNA: TGTGCCAGCAGCGTAGACAGGGGGCCGAAAGTTTATGGCTACACCTTC.

V and J are TRBV6-1 and TRBJ2-3, with a weak D call TRBD2 (5 bases). This CDR3 region has 15 residues. V lost 3 bases, J lost 1 base, and 11 bases lay in between. The germline CDR1 and CDR2 sequences are MNHNS and SASEGT. CDR3 DNA: TGTGCCAGCAGTGAGAGGGTAGTGGGCACAGATACGCAGTATTTT. Translating it yields CASSERVVGTDTQYF.